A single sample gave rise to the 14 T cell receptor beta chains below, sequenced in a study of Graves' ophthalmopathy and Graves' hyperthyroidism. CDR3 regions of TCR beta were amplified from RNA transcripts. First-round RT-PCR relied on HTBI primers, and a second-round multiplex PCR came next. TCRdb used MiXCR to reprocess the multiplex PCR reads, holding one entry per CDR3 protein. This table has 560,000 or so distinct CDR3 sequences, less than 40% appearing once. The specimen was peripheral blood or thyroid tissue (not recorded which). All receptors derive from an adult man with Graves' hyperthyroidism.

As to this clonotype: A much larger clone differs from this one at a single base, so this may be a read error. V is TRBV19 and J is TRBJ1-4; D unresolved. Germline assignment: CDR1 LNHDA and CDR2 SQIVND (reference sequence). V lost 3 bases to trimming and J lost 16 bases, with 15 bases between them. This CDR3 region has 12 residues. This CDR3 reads CASSIPAQEPFF. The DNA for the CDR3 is TGTGCCAGTAGTATTCCGGCGCAGGAACCGTTTTTT.

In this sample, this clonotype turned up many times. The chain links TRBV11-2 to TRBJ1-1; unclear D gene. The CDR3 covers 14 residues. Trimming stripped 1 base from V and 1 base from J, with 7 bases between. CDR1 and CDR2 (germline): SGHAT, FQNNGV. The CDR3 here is CASSLARANTEAFF. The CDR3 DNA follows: TGTGCCAGCAGCTTAGCTAGGGCGAACACTGAAGCTTTCTTT.

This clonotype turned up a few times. CDR3 in amino acids: CASSLGRGFEQYF. CDR3 DNA: TGTGCCAGCAGCTTAGGACGGGGTTTCGAGCAGTACTTC. V usage is TRBV7-6 and J usage is TRBJ2-7; tentatively, D is TRBD2 (5 bases). Trimming removed 1 base from V and 6 bases from J, with 10 bases in between. The CDR3 consists of 13 residues. The germline gives CDR1 SGHVS, CDR2 FNYEAQ. The entire variable domain, with the rest obtained from reference TRBV7-6 and TRBJ2-7, is as follows: GAGVSQSPRYKVTKRGQDVALRCDPISGHVSLYWYRQALGQGPEFLTYFNYEAQQDKSGLPNDRFSAERPEGSISTLTIQRTEQRDSAMYRCASSLGRGFEQYFGPGTRLTVT.

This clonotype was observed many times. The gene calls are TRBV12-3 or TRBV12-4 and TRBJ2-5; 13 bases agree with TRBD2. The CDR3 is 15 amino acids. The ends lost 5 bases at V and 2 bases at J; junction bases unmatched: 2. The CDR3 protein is CASSRGLAGQETQYF. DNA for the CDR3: TGTGCCAGCAGTCGGGGACTAGCGGGGCAAGAGACCCAGTACTTC.

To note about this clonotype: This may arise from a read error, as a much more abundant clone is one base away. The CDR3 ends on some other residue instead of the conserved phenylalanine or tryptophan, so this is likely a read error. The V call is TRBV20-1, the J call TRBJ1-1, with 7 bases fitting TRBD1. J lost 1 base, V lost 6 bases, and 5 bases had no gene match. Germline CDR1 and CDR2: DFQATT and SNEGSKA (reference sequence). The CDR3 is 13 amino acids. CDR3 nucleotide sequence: TGCAGTGCCCCACAGGGGTCGAACACTGAAGCTTTCGTT. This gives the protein CSAPQGSNTEAFV.

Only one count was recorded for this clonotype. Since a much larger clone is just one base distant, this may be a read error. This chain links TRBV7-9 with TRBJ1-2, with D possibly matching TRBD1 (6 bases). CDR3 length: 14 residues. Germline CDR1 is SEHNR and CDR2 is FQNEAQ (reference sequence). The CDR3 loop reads CGSSQEGTFEGYTF. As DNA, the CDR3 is TGCGGCAGCAGCCAAGAGGGGACATTCGAAGGCTACACCTTC.

The CDR3 reads CSQGQAYEQYF. CDR3 coding DNA: TGCAGCCAGGGACAGGCTTACGAGCAGTACTTC. The rearrangement joins TRBV29-1 to TRBJ2-7, with 8 bases matching TRBD1. Germline-derived CDR1 and CDR2 are SQVTM and ANQGSEA. After removal of 8 bases from V and 4 bases from J, the junction contained 4 bases not matched to a gene. This CDR3 region has 11 residues.

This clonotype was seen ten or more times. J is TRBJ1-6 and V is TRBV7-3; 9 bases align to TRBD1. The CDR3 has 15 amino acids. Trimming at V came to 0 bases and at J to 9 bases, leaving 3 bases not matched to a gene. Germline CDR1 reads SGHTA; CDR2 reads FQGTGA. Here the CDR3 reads CASSLTGTGTSPLHF. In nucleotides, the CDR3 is TGTGCCAGCAGCTTAACCGGGACAGGGACTTCACCCCTCCACTTT.

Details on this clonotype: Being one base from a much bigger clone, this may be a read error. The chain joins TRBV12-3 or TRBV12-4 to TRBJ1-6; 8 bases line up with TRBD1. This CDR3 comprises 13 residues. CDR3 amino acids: CASRLGTGGRLHF. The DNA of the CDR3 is TGTGCCAGCAGATTAGGCACAGGGGGTCGACTCCACTTT.

CDR3 nucleotides: TGTGCCAGTAGTATTAGGCTAGCGGGGGGCTCCTACGAGCAGTACTTC. This gives the protein CASSIRLAGGSYEQYF. The rearrangement uses TRBV19 and TRBJ2-7; the match to TRBD2 covers 11 bases. The CDR3 length is 16 residues. Germline trimming cut 3 bases from V and 0 bases from J; bases unmatched to any gene: 4. Germline CDR1 reads LNHDA; CDR2 reads SQIVND (reference sequence).

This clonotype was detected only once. The CDR3 spells CASSFPGGLEAFF. Here the CDR3 DNA reads TGTGCCAGCAGCTTTCCGGGGGGGCTCGAAGCTTTCTTT. The chain couples TRBV7-9 to TRBJ1-1, with D perhaps TRBD1 (6 bases). V was pared by 3 bases and J by 8 bases, with 13 bases between. This CDR3 has 13 amino acids. Germline lookup yields CDR1 SEHNR and CDR2 FQNEAQ (reference sequence). The full variable domain, in which reference TRBV7-9 and TRBJ1-1 provide the parts outside the CDR3, is DTGVSQNPRHKITKRGQNVTFRCDPISEHNRLYWYRQTLGQGPEFLTYFQNEAQLEKSRLLSDRFSAERPKGSFSTLEIQRTEQGDSAMYLCASSFPGGLEAFFGQGTRLTVV.

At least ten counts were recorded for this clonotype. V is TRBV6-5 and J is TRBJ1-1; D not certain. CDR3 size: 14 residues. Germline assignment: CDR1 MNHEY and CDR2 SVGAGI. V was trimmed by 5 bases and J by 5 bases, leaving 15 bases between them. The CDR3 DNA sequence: TGTGCCAGCAGTGACATACACCCGATAACTGAAGCTTTCTTT. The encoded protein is CASSDIHPITEAFF.

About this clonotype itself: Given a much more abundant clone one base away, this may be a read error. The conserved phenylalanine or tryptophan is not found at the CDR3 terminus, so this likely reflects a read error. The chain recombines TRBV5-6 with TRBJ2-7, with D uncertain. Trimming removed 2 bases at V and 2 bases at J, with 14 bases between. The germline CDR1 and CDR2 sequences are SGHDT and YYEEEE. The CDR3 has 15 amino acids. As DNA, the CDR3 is TGTGCCAGCAGCTTAGGGCCCGACCGTACCTACGAGCAGTACCTC. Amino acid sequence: CASSLGPDRTYEQYL.

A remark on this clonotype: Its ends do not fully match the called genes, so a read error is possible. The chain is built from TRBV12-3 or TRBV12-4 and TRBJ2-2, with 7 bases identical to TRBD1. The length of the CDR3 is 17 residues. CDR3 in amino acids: CASSLTGDRLYTGELFF. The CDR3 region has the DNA TGTGCCAGCAGTTTAACCGGGGACAGATTATACACCGGGGAGTTGTTTTTT.